This entry is about one T cell receptor (beta chain). Its antigen is unidentified. Regarding treatment: oral pan-JAK inhibitor, 5-10 mg twice daily. This entry belongs to a study of CD8+ T cells in alopecia areata. Study-level information: Percentage of affected scalp area was the basis on which treated patients' severity was scored.

Findings and limits, study-wide: One nonresponder makes the tie between baseline CD8+ expansion and response uncertain.

TCR sequencing used cDNA made by reverse transcription of extracted RNA. Assay: immunoSEQ multiplex PCR; the TCRdb copy retains only in-frame clones and omits some. The sample records roughly 250,000 clones, 45% to 70% being singletons. Sequenced here: CD4+ T cells sorted from blood, sampled around week 54, from a patient treated with tofacitinib. The source is a human donor with alopecia areata.

The CDR3 reads CAWIGRAYGYTF. The CDR3 region has the DNA TGTGCCTGGATAGGCAGGGCCTATGGCTACACCTTC. The rearrangement links TRBV30 to TRBJ1-2, with a weak D call TRBD1 (5 bases). Germline V gene lookup returns CDR1 GTSNPN and CDR2 SVGIG (reference sequence). This CDR3 region has 12 residues. V was cut by 4 bases and J by 4 bases, with 10 bases left in between.